This entry features one T cell receptor (beta chain) sequence. The record originates from a study of blood T cells in healthy people across ages. The V gene lost 1 base and the J gene lost 13 bases, with 19 bases spanning the gap. Germline assignment: CDR1 SQVTM and CDR2 ANQGSEA. This CDR3 contains 13 residues. Together with a sample-barcoded 5' primer, a J-beta primer mix was included in a second PCR lasting about 7 to 12 cycles. TCRdb re-analysed the 5' RACE reads in MiXCR, keeping a single row per CDR3 protein. The sample has 790,000 or so distinct CDR3 sequences; less than 60% are singletons. The chain links TRBV29-1 to TRBJ1-2, with D unclear. The receptor was isolated from an elderly man in good health. Sequenced: blood. The CDR3 protein is CSVEAANQAPSTF. The CDR3 DNA sequence: TGCAGCGTTGAAGCTGCGAACCAGGCCCCTAGCACCTTC.